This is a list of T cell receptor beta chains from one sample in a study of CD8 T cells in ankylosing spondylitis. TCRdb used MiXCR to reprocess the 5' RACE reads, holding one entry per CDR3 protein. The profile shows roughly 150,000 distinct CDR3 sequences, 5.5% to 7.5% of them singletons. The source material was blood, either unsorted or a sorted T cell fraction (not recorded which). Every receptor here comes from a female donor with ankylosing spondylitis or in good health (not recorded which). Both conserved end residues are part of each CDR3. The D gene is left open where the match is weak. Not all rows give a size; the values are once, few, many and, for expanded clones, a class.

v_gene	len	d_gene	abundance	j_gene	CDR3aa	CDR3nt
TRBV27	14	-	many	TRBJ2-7	CASGAGRQSYEQYF	TGTGCCAGCGGGGCCGGCAGACAGAGCTACGAGCAGTACTTC
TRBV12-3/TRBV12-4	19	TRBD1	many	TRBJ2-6	CASSLVTGGYSSGANVLTF	TGTGCCAGCAGTTTAGTCACAGGGGGGTACAGCTCTGGGGCCAACGTCCTGACTTTC
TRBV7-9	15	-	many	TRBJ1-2	CASTKGPLLYYGYTF	TGTGCCAGCACCAAGGGACCCCTTCTCTACTATGGCTACACCTTC
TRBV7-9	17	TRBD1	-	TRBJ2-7	CASSFPKGQGYSYEQYF	TGTGCCAGCAGCTTCCCCAAGGGACAGGGGTACTCCTACGAGCAGTACTTC
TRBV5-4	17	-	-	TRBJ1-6	CASSLDGTPSYNSPLHF	TGTGCCAGCAGCTTGGACGGGACCCCCTCCTATAATTCACCCCTCCACTTT
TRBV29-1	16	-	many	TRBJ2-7	CSVGPGVGLRSVEQYF	TGCAGCGTTGGACCGGGGGTCGGGTTGAGGTCTGTCGAGCAGTACTTC
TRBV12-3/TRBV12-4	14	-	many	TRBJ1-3	CASSPGPGGNTIYF	TGTGCCAGCAGCCCCGGACCAGGGGGAAACACCATATATTTT
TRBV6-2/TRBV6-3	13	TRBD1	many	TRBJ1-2	CASSYGQGDGYTF	TGTGCCAGCAGTTACGGACAGGGCGATGGCTACACCTTC
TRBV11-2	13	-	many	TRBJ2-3	CASSLDWTDTQYF	TGTGCCAGCAGCTTAGATTGGACAGATACGCAGTATTTT
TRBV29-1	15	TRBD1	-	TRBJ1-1	CSVQGADRGDTEAFF	TGCAGCGTTCAGGGGGCAGACAGGGGGGATACTGAAGCTTTCTTT
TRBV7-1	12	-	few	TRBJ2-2	CASSRWGGELFF	TGTGCCAGCAGCCGCTGGGGCGGGGAGCTGTTTTTT
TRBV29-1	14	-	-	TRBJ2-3	CSGLGTTSTDTQYF	TGCAGCGGGCTGGGGACGACTAGCACAGATACGCAGTATTTT
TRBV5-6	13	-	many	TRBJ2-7	CASSLGSAGEQYF	TGTGCCAGCAGCTTGGGCTCGGCGGGAGAGCAGTACTTC
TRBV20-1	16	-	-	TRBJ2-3	CSARDRWRGLTDTQYF	TGCAGTGCTAGAGATAGGTGGCGGGGGCTCACAGATACGCAGTATTTT
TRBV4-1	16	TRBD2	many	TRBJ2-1	CASSQGTSGGYSEQFF	TGCGCCAGCAGCCAAGGGACTAGCGGGGGGTACAGTGAGCAGTTCTTC
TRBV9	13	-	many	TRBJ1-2	CASSSSVADGYTF	TGTGCCAGCAGCTCCAGTGTGGCGGATGGCTACACCTTC
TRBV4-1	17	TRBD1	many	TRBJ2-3	CASSRLGQGSPTDTQYF	TGCGCCAGCAGCCGGCTGGGACAGGGGAGCCCCACAGATACGCAGTATTTT
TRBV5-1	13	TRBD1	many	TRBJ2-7	CASSPQTGGEQYF	TGCGCCAGCAGCCCTCAGACAGGGGGTGAGCAGTACTTC
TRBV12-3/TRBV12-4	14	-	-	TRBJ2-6	CASSLSAGANVLTF	TGTGCCAGCAGTTTATCCGCGGGGGCCAACGTCCTGACTTTC
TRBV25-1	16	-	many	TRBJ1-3	CASSETTPPSGNTIYF	TGTGCCAGCAGTGAAACGACACCTCCCAGTGGAAACACCATATATTTT
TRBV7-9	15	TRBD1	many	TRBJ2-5	CASSSGADREETQYF	TGTGCCAGCAGCTCGGGAGCGGACAGGGAGGAGACCCAGTACTTC
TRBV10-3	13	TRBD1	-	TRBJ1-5	CAISGQGADPQHF	TGTGCCATCAGTGGACAGGGGGCGGACCCCCAGCATTTT
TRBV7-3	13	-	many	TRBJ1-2	CASSLNRNYGYTF	TGTGCCAGCAGCTTAAACAGGAACTATGGCTACACCTTC
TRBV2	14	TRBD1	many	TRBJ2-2	CASSVDRSTGELFF	TGTGCCAGCAGCGTGGACAGGAGCACCGGGGAGCTGTTTTTT
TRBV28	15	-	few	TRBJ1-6	CASTKTGGLNSPLHF	TGTGCCAGCACCAAAACCGGGGGTCTTAATTCACCCCTCCACTTT
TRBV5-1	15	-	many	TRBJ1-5	CASSSSGGSNQPQHF	TGCGCCAGCAGCTCGAGCGGGGGTAGCAATCAGCCCCAGCATTTT
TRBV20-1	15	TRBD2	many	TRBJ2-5	CSANRLAGTQETQYF	TGCAGTGCCAACAGACTAGCGGGGACCCAAGAGACCCAGTACTTC
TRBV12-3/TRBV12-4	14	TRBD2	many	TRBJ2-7	CASSFGGSSNEQYF	TGTGCCAGCAGTTTCGGGGGGTCCTCAAACGAGCAGTACTTC
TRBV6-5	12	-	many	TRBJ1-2	CASSYTGFGYTF	TGTGCCAGCAGTTACACAGGGTTTGGCTACACCTTC
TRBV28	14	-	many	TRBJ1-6	CASRQSRQNSPLHF	TGTGCCAGCAGACAATCCCGACAGAATTCACCCCTCCACTTT
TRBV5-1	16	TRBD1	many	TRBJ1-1	CASSLEATGGGTEAFF	TGCGCCAGCAGCTTGGAAGCTACAGGGGGTGGCACTGAAGCTTTCTTT
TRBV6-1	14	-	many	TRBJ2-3	CASSKTGWADTQYF	TGTGCCAGCAGCAAAACAGGGTGGGCAGATACGCAGTATTTT